The clone carrying this T cell receptor beta chain was seen at least ten times. What it binds is not known. TCR beta CDR3 regions were amplified from RNA. The study used the HTBI primer set for a first-round RT-PCR of the TCR CDR3. TCRdb reprocessed the multiplex PCR reads with MiXCR, giving one entry per CDR3 protein. The sample carries tens of thousands of distinct CDR3 sequences, 54% recorded once. Patients aged 18 to 65 with hyperthyroidism were newly diagnosed, with duration under 2 months. Patients having uncontrolled infection, another autoimmune disease, pregnancy or lactation were not included. This entry belongs to a study of T cells in Graves' hyperthyroidism and ophthalmopathy. Overall study results and limits: A median about 7 months before onset, the model predicted ophthalmopathy. Patients with ophthalmopathy were separated from those with stable hyperthyroidism by a 13 V-J model.

V lost 7 bases and J 0 bases, leaving 13 bases between the germline ends. This CDR3 has 15 amino acids. Sequencing used peripheral blood or thyroid tissue (not recorded which). The chain couples TRBV12-3 or TRBV12-4 to TRBJ1-5, with D possibly matching TRBD1 (6 bases). The TCR was taken from a man aged 18 to 29 with Graves' hyperthyroidism. In nucleotides, the CDR3 is TGTGCCAGCAACCTCGGACAGCATAGCAATCAGCCCCAGCATTTT. It is translated as CASNLGQHSNQPQHF.